This T cell receptor beta chain appears in the sequencing data of a study of identical twins. A universal primer site arose from template switching, and cDNA bore unique molecular identifiers. TCRdb passed the 5' RACE reads through MiXCR, listing each CDR3 protein once. Here the sample spans approximately 230,000 distinct CDR3 sequences, 6% to 7% being singletons. Per germline, CDR1 SGHAT and CDR2 FQDESV (reference sequence). J lost 3 bases, V lost 5 bases, and 8 bases had no gene match. This CDR3 has 15 amino acids. These data are also associated with another study on T cells expressing NK-cell markers.

This sequence was found in a woman between 18 and 29 years old in good health. Sequencing used CD8+ T cells sorted from blood. The chain employs TRBV11-1 and TRBJ2-7; 9 bases map to TRBD1. CDR3 bases: TGTGCCAGCAGCCGAGCGGGGACAGGGATCTACGAGCAGTACTTC. Protein: CASSRAGTGIYEQYF.